The sequence of this T cell receptor (beta chain) was determined in a study of blood T cells in healthy people across ages. This CDR3 is built from 16 residues. Trimming took off 0 bases at V and 1 base at J, with 15 bases between the two ends. From germline, CDR1 is DFQATT and CDR2 SNEGSKA (reference sequence). A second PCR of about 6 to 12 cycles used a sample-barcoded 5' primer and a J-beta primer mix. TCRdb reprocessed the 5' RACE reads with MiXCR, giving one entry per CDR3 protein. The table includes approximately 800,000 distinct CDR3 sequences, 62% detected once. The sequence derives from a man younger than 40 in good health. The chain carries TRBV20-1 and TRBJ2-5; weak D call: TRBD1 (5 bases). What was sequenced was blood. CDR3 loop: CSARDASGGAQETQYF. DNA of the CDR3: TGCAGTGCTAGAGATGCGTCCGGTGGGGCCCAAGAGACCCAGTACTTC.